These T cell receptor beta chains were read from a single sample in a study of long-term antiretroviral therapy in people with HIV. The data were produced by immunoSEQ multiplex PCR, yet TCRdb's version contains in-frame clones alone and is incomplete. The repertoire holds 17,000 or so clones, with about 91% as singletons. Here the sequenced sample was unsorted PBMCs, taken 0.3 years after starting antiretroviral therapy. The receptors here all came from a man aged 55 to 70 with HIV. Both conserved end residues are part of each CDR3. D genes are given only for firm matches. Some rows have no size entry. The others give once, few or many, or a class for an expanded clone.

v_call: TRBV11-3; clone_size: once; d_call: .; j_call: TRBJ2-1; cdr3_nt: TGTGCCAGCAGCTTACAGGAATACAATGAGCAGTTCTTC; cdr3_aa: CASSLQEYNEQFF
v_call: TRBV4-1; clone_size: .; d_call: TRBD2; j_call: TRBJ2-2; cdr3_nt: TGCGCCAGCAGCCAAGATGGGCGGGGGGCCTATTCGAGGGAGCTGTTTTTT; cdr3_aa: CASSQDGRGAYSRELFF
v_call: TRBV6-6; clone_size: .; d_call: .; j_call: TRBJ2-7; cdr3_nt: TGTGCCAGCAGTTACGATAGGACTGCCTCCTACGAGCAGTACTTC; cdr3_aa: CASSYDRTASYEQYF
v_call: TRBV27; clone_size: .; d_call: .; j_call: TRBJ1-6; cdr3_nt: TGTGCCAGCAGTTTAGGCCCCATTAGCGGCGATAATTCACCCCTCCACTTT; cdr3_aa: CASSLGPISGDNSPLHF
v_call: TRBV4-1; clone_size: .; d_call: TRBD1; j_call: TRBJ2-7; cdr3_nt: TGCGCCAGCAGCCGCCGGGACAGGCCACCGGGAGAGCAGTACTTC; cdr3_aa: CASSRRDRPPGEQYF
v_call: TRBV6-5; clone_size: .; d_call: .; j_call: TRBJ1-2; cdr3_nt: TGTGCCAGCAGTTCACAGGGTTGGAGCTATGGCTACACCTTC; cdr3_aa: CASSSQGWSYGYTF
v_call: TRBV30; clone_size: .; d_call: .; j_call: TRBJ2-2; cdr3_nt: TGTGCCTGGAGTTTCAGGACCGGACACACCGGGGAGCTGTTTTTT; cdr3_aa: CAWSFRTGHTGELFF
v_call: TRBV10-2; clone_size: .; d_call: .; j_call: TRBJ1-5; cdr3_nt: TGCGCCAGCAGTGAGTCGTCCGGGGCGGGGGAGCCCCAGCATTTT; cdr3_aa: CASSESSGAGEPQHF
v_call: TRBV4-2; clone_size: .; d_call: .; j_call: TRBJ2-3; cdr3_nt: TGTGCCAGCAGCCAGGGGCATGAAGATACGCAGTATTTT; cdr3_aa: CASSQGHEDTQYF
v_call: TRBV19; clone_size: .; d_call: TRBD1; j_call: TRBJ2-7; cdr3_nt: TGTGCCAGTAGTATAGGGGGACAGGGGGCCTACGAGCAGTACTTC; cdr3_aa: CASSIGGQGAYEQYF
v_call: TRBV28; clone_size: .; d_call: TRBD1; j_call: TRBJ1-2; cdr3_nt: TGTGCCAGCAGTTTATTGGTACAGGGGGCAGGAGGCTACACCTTC; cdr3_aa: CASSLLVQGAGGYTF
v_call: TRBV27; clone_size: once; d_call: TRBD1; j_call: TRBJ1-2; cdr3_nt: TGTGCCAGCAGTCCGGGGACAGGGGGTACTAACTATGGCTACACCTTC; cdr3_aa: CASSPGTGGTNYGYTF
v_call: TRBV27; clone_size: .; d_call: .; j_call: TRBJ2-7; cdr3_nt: TGTGCCAGCAGTCCCTCCGGGACGGCAAGTGTCGAGCAGTACTTC; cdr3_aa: CASSPSGTASVEQYF
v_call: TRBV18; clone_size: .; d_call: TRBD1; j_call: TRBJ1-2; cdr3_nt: TGTGCCAGCTCACCGGACAGGATCTATGGCTACACCTTC; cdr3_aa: CASSPDRIYGYTF
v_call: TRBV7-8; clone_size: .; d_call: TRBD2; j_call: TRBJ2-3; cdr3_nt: TGTGCCAGCAGCCACCACTCCCCGGGACTAGCGGGAGATACGCAGTATTTT; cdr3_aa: CASSHHSPGLAGDTQYF
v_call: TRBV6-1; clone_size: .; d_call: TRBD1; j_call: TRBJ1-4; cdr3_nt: TGTGCCAGCAGTGACAGGGGGAATGAAAAACTGTTTTTT; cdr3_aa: CASSDRGNEKLFF
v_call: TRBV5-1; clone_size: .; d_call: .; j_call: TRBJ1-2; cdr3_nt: TGCGCCAGCAGCTTGGACCCAGGGAACTATGGCTACACCTTC; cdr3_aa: CASSLDPGNYGYTF
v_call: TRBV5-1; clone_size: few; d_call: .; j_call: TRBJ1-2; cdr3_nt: TGCGCCAGCAGCTTGGGGTTCAGGGTGGCCGAGACTAACTATGGCTACACCTTC; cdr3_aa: CASSLGFRVAETNYGYTF
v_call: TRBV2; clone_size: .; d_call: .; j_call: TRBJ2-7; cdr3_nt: TGTGCCAGCACTAAGGGGGGTTTATATCCCTACGAGCAGTACTTC; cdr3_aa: CASTKGGLYPYEQYF
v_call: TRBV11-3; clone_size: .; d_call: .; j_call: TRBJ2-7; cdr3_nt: TGTGCCAGCAGCTTAGCCCGGGGGCGTGTCGGGGGGTACGAGCAGTACTTC; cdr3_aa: CASSLARGRVGGYEQYF
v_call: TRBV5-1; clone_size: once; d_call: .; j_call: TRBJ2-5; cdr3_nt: TGCGCCAGCAGCACGCCAGAGGGCAGCCAAGAGACCCAGTACTTC; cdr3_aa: CASSTPEGSQETQYF
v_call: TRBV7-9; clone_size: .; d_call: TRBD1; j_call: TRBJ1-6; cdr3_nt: TGTGCCAGCAGCCTGGGACAGAGCTCCTATAATTCACCCCTCCACTTT; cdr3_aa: CASSLGQSSYNSPLHF
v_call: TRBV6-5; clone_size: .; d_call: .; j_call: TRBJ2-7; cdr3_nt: TGTGCCAGCAGTTACGAGGTGGGACATTCCTACGAGCAGTACTTC; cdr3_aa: CASSYEVGHSYEQYF
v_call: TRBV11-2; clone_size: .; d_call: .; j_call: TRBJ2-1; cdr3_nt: TGTGCCAGCAGCTTAGACCAGGAAATTGAGCAGTTCTTC; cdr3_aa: CASSLDQEIEQFF
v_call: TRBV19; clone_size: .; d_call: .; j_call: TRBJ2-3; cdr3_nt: TGTGCCAGTAGTATAGCACTGGGTGGTACGCAGTATTTT; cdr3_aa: CASSIALGGTQYF
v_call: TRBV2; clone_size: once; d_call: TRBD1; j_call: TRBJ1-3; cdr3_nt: TGTGCCAGCACCGCGGACAGGGATCTTGGAAACACCATATATTTT; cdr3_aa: CASTADRDLGNTIYF
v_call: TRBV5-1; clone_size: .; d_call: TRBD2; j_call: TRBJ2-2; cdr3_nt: TGCGCCAGCAGCTTGGAGGCTAGCGGGTATAATTCCGGGGAGCTGTTTTTT; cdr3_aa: CASSLEASGYNSGELFF
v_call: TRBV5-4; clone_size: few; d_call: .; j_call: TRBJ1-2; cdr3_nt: TGTGCCAGCAGCTTCGACTGGAGCGGACTGGAGTATGGCTACACCTTC; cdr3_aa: CASSFDWSGLEYGYTF
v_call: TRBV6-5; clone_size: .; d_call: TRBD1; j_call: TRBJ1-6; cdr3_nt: TGTGCCAGCAGTTACGGACAGGGAGCTCCACCCCTCCACTTT; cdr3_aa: CASSYGQGAPPLHF
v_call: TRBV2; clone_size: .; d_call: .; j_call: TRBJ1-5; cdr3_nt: TGTGCCAGCAGTGAAGCTTTCGGGATGCCCCAGCATTTT; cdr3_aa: CASSEAFGMPQHF
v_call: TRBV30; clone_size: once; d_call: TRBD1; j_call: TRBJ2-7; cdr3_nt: TGTGCCTGGAGTACAGGGGGTACCTCCTACGAGCAGTACTTC; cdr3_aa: CAWSTGGTSYEQYF
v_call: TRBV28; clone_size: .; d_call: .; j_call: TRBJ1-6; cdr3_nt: TGTGCCAGCAGCACGGACAGTAACTATAATTCACCCCTCCACTTT; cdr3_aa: CASSTDSNYNSPLHF
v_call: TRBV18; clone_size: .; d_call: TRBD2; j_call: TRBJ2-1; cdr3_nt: TGTGCCAGCTCACTAAATCCGGGACTAGCGTCCTACAATGAGCAGTTCTTC; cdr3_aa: CASSLNPGLASYNEQFF
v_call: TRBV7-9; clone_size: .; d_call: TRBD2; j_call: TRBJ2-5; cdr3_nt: TGTGCCAGCAGCGCCCAGACTAGCGAAGAGACCCAGTACTTC; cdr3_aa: CASSAQTSEETQYF
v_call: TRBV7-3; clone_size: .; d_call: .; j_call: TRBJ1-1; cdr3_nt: TGTGCCAGCAGCTTAGACCCTGGGGGATCGGCTTTCTTT; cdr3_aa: CASSLDPGGSAFF
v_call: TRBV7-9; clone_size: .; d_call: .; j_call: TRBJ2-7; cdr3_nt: TGTGCAGTAGGGGATCCCTACGAGCAGTACTTC; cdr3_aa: CAVGDPYEQYF
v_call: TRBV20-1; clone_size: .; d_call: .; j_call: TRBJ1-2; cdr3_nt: TGCAGTGCTTCTATTGACTATGGCTACACCTTC; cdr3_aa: CSASIDYGYTF
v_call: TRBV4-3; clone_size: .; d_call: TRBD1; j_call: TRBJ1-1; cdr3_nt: TGCGCCAGCAGCCCCGGACAGGCCCCTGGCACTGAAGCTTTCTTT; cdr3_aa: CASSPGQAPGTEAFF
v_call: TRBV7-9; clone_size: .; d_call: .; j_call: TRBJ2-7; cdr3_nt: TGTGCCAGCAGCTTTGGAACAGATCCCTCCTACGAGCAGTACTTC; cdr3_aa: CASSFGTDPSYEQYF
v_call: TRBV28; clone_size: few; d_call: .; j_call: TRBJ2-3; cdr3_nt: TGTGCCAGCAGTTTTATCGATACGCAGTATTTT; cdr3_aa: CASSFIDTQYF
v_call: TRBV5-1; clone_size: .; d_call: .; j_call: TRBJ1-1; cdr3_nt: TGCGCCAGCAGCTTGGGTCCGGCAGGGGACACTGAAGCTTTCTTT; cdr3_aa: CASSLGPAGDTEAFF
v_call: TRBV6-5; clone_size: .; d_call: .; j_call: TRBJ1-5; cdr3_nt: TGTACCACCGCCTTCAATAGCAATCAGCCCCAGCATTTT; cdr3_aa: CTTAFNSNQPQHF
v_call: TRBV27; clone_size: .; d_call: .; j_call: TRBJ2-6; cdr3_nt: TGTGCCAGCAGTTTAGGCGGCGGGGCCAACGTCCTGACTTTC; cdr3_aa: CASSLGGGANVLTF
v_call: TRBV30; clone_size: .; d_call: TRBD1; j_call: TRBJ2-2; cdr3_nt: TGTGCCTGGAGTTGGCAGGGGGCCGGGGAGCTGTTTTTT; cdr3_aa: CAWSWQGAGELFF
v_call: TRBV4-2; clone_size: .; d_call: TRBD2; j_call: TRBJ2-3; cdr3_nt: TGTGCCAGCAGCCAAGAGGTCGAGGTAGCGGGAGGAGATACGCAGTATTTT; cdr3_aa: CASSQEVEVAGGDTQYF
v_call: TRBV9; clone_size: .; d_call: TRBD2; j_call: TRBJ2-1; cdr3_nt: TGTGCCAGCAGCGTAGCCCCCGGGACTAGCGGGATCAATGAGCAGTTCTTC; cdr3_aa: CASSVAPGTSGINEQFF
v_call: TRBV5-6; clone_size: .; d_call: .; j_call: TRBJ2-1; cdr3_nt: TGTGCCAGCAGCTTCGGACTGAAGGATGAGCAGTTCTTC; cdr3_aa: CASSFGLKDEQFF
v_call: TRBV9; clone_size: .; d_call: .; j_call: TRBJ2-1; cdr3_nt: TGTGCCAGCAGCGTAGGGCCCCCAGGCCGTAATGAGCAGTTCTTC; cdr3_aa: CASSVGPPGRNEQFF
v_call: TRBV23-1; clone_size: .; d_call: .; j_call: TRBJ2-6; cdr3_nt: TGCGCCAGCAGTCTTCTATGCAGTCCTGCCCGGGTGGGGGCCAACGTCCTGACTTTC; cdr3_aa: CASSLLCSPARVGANVLTF
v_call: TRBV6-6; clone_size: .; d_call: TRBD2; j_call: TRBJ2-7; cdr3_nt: TGTGCCAGCAGAGGACTAGCGGGAGGGCCTGGATACGAGCAGTACTTC; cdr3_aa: CASRGLAGGPGYEQYF
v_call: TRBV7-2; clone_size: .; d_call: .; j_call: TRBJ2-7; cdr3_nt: TGTGCCAGCAGCTTCGGCCAGATCCGCTCCTACGAGCAGTACTTC; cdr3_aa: CASSFGQIRSYEQYF
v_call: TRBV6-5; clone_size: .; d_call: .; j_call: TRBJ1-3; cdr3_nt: TGTGCCAGCAGTTACGCCAGCTACTCTGGAAACACCATATATTTT; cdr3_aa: CASSYASYSGNTIYF
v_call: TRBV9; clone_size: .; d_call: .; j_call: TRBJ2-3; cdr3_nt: TGTGCCAGCAGCGTCCTGGCTGCGGGGCAAACAGATACGCAGTATTTT; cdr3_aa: CASSVLAAGQTDTQYF